Described below is a single T cell receptor (beta chain) sequence and its context. Antigen specificity is unknown. PCR was performed using 60 Vbeta and 13 Jbeta primers. Here immunoSEQ multiplex PCR was the method, and the copy in TCRdb shows in-frame clones only, minus some. The table shows some 110,000 clones, with more than 65% occurring only once. This sample is drawn from a study of cytomegalovirus exposure and HLA in healthy donors. General study results and limits: In a later analysis, TCR beta V- and J-gene trimming showed a link to a missense DCLRE1C variant. Some highly shared sequence variants likely arose as a pipeline artifact. One later analysis reportedly identified an Asian-associated ancestry cluster that showed fewer N-insertions than the approximately 700-donor mean.

The source of this sequence is a man younger than 40 in good health and CMV-seronegative. Sequencing input: PBMCs.

CDR3 in amino acids: CAADRGNQPQHF. The CDR3 DNA reads TGTGCCGCAGACAGGGGAAATCAGCCCCAGCATTTT. This rearrangement joins TRBV30 to TRBJ1-5; 8 bases align to TRBD1. V was pared by 8 bases and J by 4 bases, with 4 bases of the junction left unmatched. Germline-derived CDR1 and CDR2 are GTSNPN and SVGIG (reference sequence). The CDR3 has 12 residues.